This T cell receptor beta chain was sequenced in a study of T-cell memory formation after mild COVID-19. For this clonotype: A much larger clonotype is one base distant, so this may be a read error.

MiXCR, applied by TCRdb to the 5' RACE reads, yields one record per CDR3 protein. The repertoire includes 450,000 or so distinct CDR3 sequences, roughly 20% of them detected once, and 7.5% to 10% sits in the top ten. Looked up from germline, CDR1 is SGHTA and CDR2 is FQGNSA. The V end was cut by 7 bases, the J end by 2 bases, with 12 bases between. The CDR3 length is 14 residues. The sample taken for sequencing was PBMCs or a T cell subset sorted from them (not recorded which). The V call is TRBV7-2, the J call TRBJ2-4; D gene uncertain. The sequence was obtained from an adult woman who had mild COVID-19 (a few samples of this study predate the infection). Cell type and time point are not known. This CDR3 is CASISPMTKNIQYF. The CDR3 DNA is TGTGCCAGCATCTCGCCAATGACCAAAAACATTCAGTACTTC.